Below, 16 T cell receptor beta chains from the same sample are listed, as sequenced in a study of blood T cell repertoires in COVID-19 (dated by TCRdb to the early 2020s). The library was built by means of the immunoSEQ multiplex PCR assay. The clones in this table, taken by TCRdb from immuneACCESS, are in-frame only. Not every clone is retained; where verified, under half of the shortfall comes from an unresolved V gene, and the cause of the rest is unknown. This sample comprises about 31,000 clones, about 90% of them detected only once. Around 0.57% of the sample lies in the top ten. Sequencing input: peripheral blood. Receptors were obtained from a woman in her thirties or forties with active or convalescent COVID-19.

The genes are TRBV7-3 and TRBJ2-2; D perhaps matches TRBD1 (5 bases). The germline V gene has CDR1 SGHTA and CDR2 FQGTGA. CDR3 length: 15 residues. The V gene lost 2 bases and the J gene lost 6 bases, with 13 bases spanning the gap. The CDR3: CASSLSRQGAGELFF. The CDR3 nucleotides are TGTGCCAGCAGCTTATCGCGGCAGGGCGCCGGGGAGCTGTTTTTT.

The chain is built from TRBV2 and TRBJ2-3, with 10 bases identical to TRBD2. Germline CDR1 and CDR2: SNHLY and FYNNEI. The CDR3 consists of 15 residues. J lost 0 bases, V lost 9 bases, and 6 bases had no gene match. The CDR3 here is CARGTLAGSTDTQYF. In DNA, the CDR3 is TGTGCCAGGGGGACACTAGCGGGAAGCACAGATACGCAGTATTTT.

The rearrangement joins TRBV19 to TRBJ2-5; maybe TRBD2 (5 bases). The CDR3 runs to 14 residues. V gave up 5 bases and J gave up 4 bases, with 14 bases separating them. CDR1 LNHDA and CDR2 SQIVND come from the germline V gene (reference sequence). CDR3 in amino acids: CASSDTARGETQYF. The CDR3 DNA reads as TGTGCCAGTAGTGATACAGCCCGGGGAGAGACCCAGTACTTC.

The chain carries TRBV5-5 and TRBJ2-6; D possibly corresponds to TRBD2 (5 bases). The CDR3 runs to 15 residues. Germline V gene lookup returns CDR1 SGHKS and CDR2 YYEKEE (reference sequence). Trimming took 2 bases from V and 3 from J, leaving 9 bases between them. The CDR3 DNA reads as TGTGCCAGCAGCTTTTCGGGGAATGGGGCCAACGTCCTGACTTTC. It specifies CASSFSGNGANVLTF.

The chain is built from TRBV7-3 and TRBJ2-7; 8 bases are shared with TRBD1. This CDR3 region has 15 residues. V gave up 5 bases and J gave up 0 bases; unmatched junction bases: 6. CDR1 and CDR2 from the germline V gene are SGHTA and FQGTGA. The CDR3 protein is CASSLGTGPSYEQYF. CDR3 DNA: TGTGCCAGCAGCCTCGGGACAGGCCCCTCCTACGAGCAGTACTTC.

The chain carries TRBV4-3 and TRBJ1-4; D not certain. The germline CDR1 and CDR2 sequences are LGHNA and YSLEER. There are 13 residues in the CDR3. V was cut by 0 bases and J by 9 bases, with 8 bases left in between. The CDR3 DNA is TGCGCCAGCAGCCAAGATCGGGGAAAAAAACTGTTTTTT. Encoded protein: CASSQDRGKKLFF.

The chain recombines TRBV2 with TRBJ1-5; TRBD1 might be the D (5 bases). This CDR3 contains 16 residues. In germline, CDR1 is SNHLY, CDR2 FYNNEI. Trimming took off 6 bases at V and 0 bases at J, with 15 bases between the two ends. CDR3 nucleotide sequence: TGTGCCAGCAGGGCGACAGTGGGATATAGCAATCAGCCCCAGCATTTT. Its protein product is CASRATVGYSNQPQHF.

This chain uses TRBV9 with TRBJ1-2; a weak D match, TRBD1 (6 bases). The CDR3 runs 15 residues. V was cut by 0 bases and J by 2 bases, with 11 bases left in between. Germline loops: CDR1 SGDLS, CDR2 YYNGEE. Here the CDR3 reads CASSVGAGENYGYTF. The CDR3 DNA sequence: TGTGCCAGCAGCGTAGGAGCAGGGGAAAACTATGGCTACACCTTC.

This sequence joins TRBV12-3 or TRBV12-4 and TRBJ2-5, with D possibly being TRBD2 (5 bases). The ends were cut back, 5 bases at V and 3 bases at J, with 7 bases in the middle. The length of the CDR3 is 12 residues. The CDR3 here is CASSRREETQYF. The CDR3 region has the DNA TGTGCCAGCAGTCGGCGGGAAGAGACCCAGTACTTC.

CDR3 DNA sequence: TGTGCCAGCAGTTTAGGTCAGAAGAACACTGAAGCTTTCTTT. Translating gives CASSLGQKNTEAFF. The genes are TRBV28 and TRBJ1-1; D is unclear. The germline CDR1 and CDR2 sequences are MDHEN and SYDVKM. The V and J ends lost 2 bases and 1 base respectively, with 8 bases between them. CDR3 length equals 14 residues.

This chain uses TRBV27 with TRBJ2-4; D is possibly TRBD1 (8 bases). Germline CDR1 is MNHEY and CDR2 is SMNVEV (reference sequence). V was cut by 3 bases and J by 5 bases, with 26 bases left in between. There are 19 residues in the CDR3. Here the CDR3 reads CASSFSPTGDYLTENIQYF. In DNA form, the CDR3 reads TGTGCCAGCAGTTTCTCTCCGACAGGGGACTATCTCACGGAAAACATTCAGTACTTC.

J is TRBJ2-3 and V is TRBV24-1; 8 nucleotides match TRBD2. The V gene end was trimmed by 4 bases and the J gene end by 4 bases; junction bases not matched to a gene: 9. Germline loops: CDR1 KGHDR, CDR2 SFDVKD. The CDR3 consists of 16 residues. CDR3 nucleotide sequence: TGTGCCACCAGTGAGGCCCGGGGGGGCTGGGCAGATACGCAGTATTTT. This sequence encodes CATSEARGGWADTQYF.

This chain links TRBV9 with TRBJ2-7; 9 bases map to TRBD1. The CDR3 covers 14 residues. Germline values: CDR1 SGDLS, CDR2 YYNGEE. Trimming took 3 bases from V and 3 from J; bases not matched to a gene: 4. This CDR3 reads CASSAGQGNYEQYF. The CDR3 DNA reads as TGTGCCAGCAGCGCCGGACAGGGGAACTACGAGCAGTACTTC.

The chain employs TRBV7-3 and TRBJ2-1; TRBD2 matches at 8 bases. CDR1 and CDR2 from the germline V gene are SGHTA and FQGTGA. The V segment lost 6 bases and the J segment 7 bases; nucleotides outside the gene matches: 8. The CDR3 has 14 residues. As DNA, the CDR3 is TGTGCCAGCAGTCCGGGACTAGTTAGGAATGAGCAGTTCTTC. It specifies CASSPGLVRNEQFF. The full variable domain, with the rest looked up from reference TRBV7-3 and TRBJ2-1, is GAGVSQTPSNKVTEKGKYVELRCDPISGHTALYWYRQSLGQGPEFLIYFQGTGAADDSGLPNDRFFAVRPEGSVSTLKIQRTERGDSAVYLCASSPGLVRNEQFFGPGTRLTVL.

In regard to this clone: At one end the junction does not follow the germline gene, possibly because of a read error. The rearrangement links TRBV7-7 to TRBJ2-3; 13 nucleotides align to TRBD2. The germline gives CDR1 SSHAT, CDR2 FNYEAQ (reference sequence). CDR3 length: 16 amino acids. As DNA, the CDR3 is TGTGCTAGCAGCTTACTAGCGGGGGGGCGCACAGATACGCAGTATTTT. Its translation is CASSLLAGGRTDTQYF.

The chain has TRBV4-1 and TRBJ2-1; 9 bases map to TRBD2. J lost 5 bases, V lost 0 bases, and 5 bases had no gene match. This CDR3 spans 16 amino acids. The germline gives CDR1 MGHRA, CDR2 YSYEKL. CDR3 DNA sequence: TGCGCCAGCAGCCAAGAACGGCTAGCGGGGCACAATGAGCAGTTCTTC. Encoded protein: CASSQERLAGHNEQFF.